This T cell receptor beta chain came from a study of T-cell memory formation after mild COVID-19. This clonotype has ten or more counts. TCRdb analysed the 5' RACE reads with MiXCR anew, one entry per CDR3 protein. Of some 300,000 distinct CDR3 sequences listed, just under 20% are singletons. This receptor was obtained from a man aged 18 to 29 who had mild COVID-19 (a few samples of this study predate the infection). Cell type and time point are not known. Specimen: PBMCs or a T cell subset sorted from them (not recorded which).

The CDR3 nucleotides read TGTGCCAGCAGACGTCCTGGGAGGGAGTACGAGCAGTACGTC. It encodes CASRRPGREYEQYV. This rearrangement joins TRBV28 to TRBJ2-7, with 7 nucleotides matching TRBD2. This CDR3 region has 14 residues. CDR1 MDHEN and CDR2 SYDVKM come from the germline V gene. V trimming: 6 bases; J trimming: 4 bases; junction bases outside the gene matches: 9.